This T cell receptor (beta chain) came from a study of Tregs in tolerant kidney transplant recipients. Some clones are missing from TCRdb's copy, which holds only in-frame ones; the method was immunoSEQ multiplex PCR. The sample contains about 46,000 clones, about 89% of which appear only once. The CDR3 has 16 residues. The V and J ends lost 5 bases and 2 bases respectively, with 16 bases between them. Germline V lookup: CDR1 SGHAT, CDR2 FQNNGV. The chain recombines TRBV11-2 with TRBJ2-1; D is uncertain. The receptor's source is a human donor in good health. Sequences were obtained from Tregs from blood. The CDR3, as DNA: TGTGCCAGCAGCCGCCAAAGGCTGGAGCCCTACAATGAGCAGTTCTTC. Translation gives CASSRQRLEPYNEQFF.